The present T cell receptor beta chain was sequenced within a study of T cells in Graves' hyperthyroidism and ophthalmopathy. In its sample, this clonotype was seen many times. Trimming stripped 3 bases from V and 2 bases from J, with 17 bases between. Germline CDR1 and CDR2: MNHEY and SMNVEV (reference sequence). The CDR3 is made up of 16 amino acids. Diagnoses rested on clinical symptoms, serum thyroxine and TRAb, thyroid ultrasound and orbital computed tomography. The investigators amplified TCR beta CDR3 regions from RNA transcripts. When the TCR CDR3 underwent first-round RT-PCR, the HTBI primer set was used. TCRdb re-analysed the multiplex PCR reads in MiXCR, keeping a single row per CDR3 protein. The sample includes hundreds of thousands of distinct CDR3 sequences, 13% to 15% of them seen just once.

The TCR sequence derives from a woman in her forties or fifties with Graves' ophthalmopathy. This chain links TRBV27 with TRBJ2-7; D is uncertain. Sequences were obtained from blood. The CDR3 coding sequence is TGTGCCAGCAGTTTTAGGAAGGGCCCTCAGACCTACGAGCAGTACTTC. Amino acids: CASSFRKGPQTYEQYF.